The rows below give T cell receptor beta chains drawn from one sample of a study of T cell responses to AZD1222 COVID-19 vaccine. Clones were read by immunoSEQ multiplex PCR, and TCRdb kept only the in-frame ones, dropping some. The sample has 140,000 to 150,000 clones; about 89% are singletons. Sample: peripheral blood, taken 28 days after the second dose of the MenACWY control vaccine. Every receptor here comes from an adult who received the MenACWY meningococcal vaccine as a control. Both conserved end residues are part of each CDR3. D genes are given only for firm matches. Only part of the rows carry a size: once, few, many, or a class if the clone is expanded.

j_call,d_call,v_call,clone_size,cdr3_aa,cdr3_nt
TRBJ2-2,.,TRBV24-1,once,CATSDRSRVDTGELFF,TGTGCCACCAGTGACCGCTCCAGGGTAGACACCGGGGAGCTGTTTTTT
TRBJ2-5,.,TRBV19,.,CASSSLQETQYF,TGTGCCAGTAGTTCCCTCCAAGAGACCCAGTACTTC
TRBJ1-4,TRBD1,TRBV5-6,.,CASSRGQGEEKLFF,TGTGCCAGCAGCAGGGGACAGGGAGAAGAAAAACTGTTTTTT
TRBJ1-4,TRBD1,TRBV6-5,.,CASRGQGEGNEKLFF,TGTGCCAGCCGGGGACAGGGAGAGGGTAATGAAAAACTGTTTTTT
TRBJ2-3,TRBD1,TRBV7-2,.,CASSYKPTGVTQYF,TGTGCCAGCAGCTACAAACCAACAGGGGTTACGCAGTATTTT
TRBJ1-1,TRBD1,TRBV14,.,CASSRRTGAHTEAFF,TGTGCCAGCAGCCGGAGGACAGGGGCTCACACTGAAGCTTTCTTT
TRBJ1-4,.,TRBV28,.,CASSSHVNEKLFF,TGTGCCAGCAGTTCTCATGTTAATGAAAAACTGTTTTTT
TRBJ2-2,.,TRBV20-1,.,CSASPSGNTGELFF,TGCAGTGCTAGTCCCAGCGGGAACACCGGGGAGCTGTTTTTT
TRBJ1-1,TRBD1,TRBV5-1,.,CASSPRTGQVGTEAFF,TGCGCCAGCAGCCCGAGGACAGGGCAAGTCGGCACTGAAGCTTTCTTT
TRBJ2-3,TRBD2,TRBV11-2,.,CASRPSSGAADTQYF,TGTGCCAGCAGGCCTTCTAGCGGCGCAGCAGATACGCAGTATTTT
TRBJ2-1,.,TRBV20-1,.,CSARDTRQFF,TGCAGTGCTAGGGACACTCGGCAGTTCTTC
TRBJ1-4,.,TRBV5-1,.,CASSLAGSVNEKLFF,TGCGCCAGCAGCTTGGCGGGCAGTGTTAATGAAAAACTGTTTTTT
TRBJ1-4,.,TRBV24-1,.,CATSDRGGKLFF,TGTGCCACCAGTGACAGAGGGGGAAAACTGTTTTTT
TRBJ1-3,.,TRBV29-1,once,CSVVQSSGNTIYF,TGCAGCGTTGTACAGAGCAGTGGAAACACCATATATTTT
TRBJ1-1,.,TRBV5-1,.,CASSQVHMNTEAFF,TGCGCCAGCAGCCAGGTCCACATGAACACTGAAGCTTTCTTT
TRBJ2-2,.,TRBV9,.,CASSAQGLRVTGELFF,TGTGCCAGCAGCGCACAGGGACTGCGAGTCACCGGGGAGCTGTTTTTT